This TCR beta chain stems from a study of glioma-infiltrating T cells. Study-wide points: Non-neoplastic patients had below-expected tissue-blood divergence, while all gliomas exceeded expectation. Tissue and blood shared very few CDR3 sequences.

Per germline, CDR1 MNHNS and CDR2 SASEGT. The CDR3 is made up of 12 amino acids. Deletions cut 10 bases from V and 3 bases from J, with 10 bases between. Amplification of TCR alpha and beta CDR3 regions from RNA used iRepertoire nested multiplex PCR. Input was 100-400 ng of tissue mRNA or PBMC total RNA. TCRdb reprocessed the multiplex PCR reads with MiXCR, giving one entry per CDR3 protein. Here the sample spans more than 90,000 distinct CDR3 sequences, roughly 40% being singletons. Notes on this clonotype: The antigen is not known.

Sequencing was carried out using glioma tissue, nonneoplastic brain tissue, or PBMCs (not recorded which). The chain is built from TRBV6-1 and TRBJ1-5; D perhaps matches TRBD1 (6 bases). This TCR was sampled from a human donor with low-grade glioma or glioblastoma, undergoing nonglioma brain surgery, or in good health (not recorded which). CDR3 amino acids: CAIRQANQPQHF. CDR3 DNA: TGTGCCATCCGACAGGCCAATCAGCCCCAGCATTTT.